The 3 T cell receptor beta chains reported below all come from one sample, sequenced in a study of Graves' ophthalmopathy and Graves' hyperthyroidism. Amplification of the TCR beta CDR3 regions used RNA transcripts (as template). The first round was an RT-PCR with HTBI primers, and the second round was a multiplex PCR. TCRdb redid the calling of the multiplex PCR reads with MiXCR, one entry per CDR3 protein. The sample holds hundreds of thousands of distinct CDR3 sequences, approximately 39% seen once. The source material was peripheral blood. The receptors here all came from an adult man with Graves' ophthalmopathy.

This clonotype was seen only a few times. The V call is TRBV7-2, the J call TRBJ2-7, with D uncertain. The CDR3 contains 14 residues. V was clipped by 5 bases and J by 3 bases, with 14 bases between them. Germline V CDR1 and CDR2: SGHTA, FQGNSA. In nucleotides, the CDR3 is TGTGCCAGCAGCCGGACCGGCGCTTTCTACGAGCAGTACTTC. Amino acids: CASSRTGAFYEQYF. Combining the CDR3 with reference TRBV7-2 and TRBJ2-7 gives the whole variable domain GAGVSQSPSNKVTEKGKDVELRCDPISGHTALYWYRQSLGQGLEFLIYFQGNSAPDKSGLPSDRFSAERTGGSVSTLTIQRTQQEDSAVYLCASSRTGAFYEQYFGPGTRLTVT.

The CDR3 loop is CASSLVTGGSSPLHF. The CDR3 DNA follows: TGTGCCAGCAGCTTAGTTACAGGGGGCAGTTCACCCCTCCACTTT. V gene TRBV7-8 combines with J gene TRBJ1-6, with 9 bases lining up with TRBD1. In germline, CDR1 is SGHVS, CDR2 FQNEAQ. With 1 base clipped from V and 9 bases from J, the junction kept 4 bases outside the gene matches. This CDR3 contains 15 residues.

This clonotype was seen ten or more times. J is TRBJ2-7 and V is TRBV12-3 or TRBV12-4; no firm D call. The CDR3 loop spans 14 amino acids. V was trimmed by 6 bases and J by 3 bases, leaving 15 bases between them. This CDR3 reads CASSLRGDLYEQYF. Here the CDR3 DNA reads TGTGCCAGCAGCCTGAGAGGTGACCTCTACGAGCAGTACTTC.